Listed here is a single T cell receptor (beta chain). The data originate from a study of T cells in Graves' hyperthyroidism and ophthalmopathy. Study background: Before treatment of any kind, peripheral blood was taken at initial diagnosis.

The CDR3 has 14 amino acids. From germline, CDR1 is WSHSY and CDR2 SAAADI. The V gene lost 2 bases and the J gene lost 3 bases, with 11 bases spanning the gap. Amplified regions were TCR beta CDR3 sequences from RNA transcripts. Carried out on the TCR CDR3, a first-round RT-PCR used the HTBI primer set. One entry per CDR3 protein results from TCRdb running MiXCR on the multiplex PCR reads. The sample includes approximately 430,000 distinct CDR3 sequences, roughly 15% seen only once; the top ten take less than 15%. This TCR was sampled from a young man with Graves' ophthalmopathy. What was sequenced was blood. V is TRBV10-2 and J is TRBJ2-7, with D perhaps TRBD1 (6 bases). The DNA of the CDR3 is TGCGCCAGCAGTGAGGGACAGATTGTCTACGAGCAGTACTTC. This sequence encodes CASSEGQIVYEQYF.